In this sample, the clone carrying this TCR beta chain turned up once. The target antigen is unknown. TCRdb keeps only in-frame clones here, not all; method: immunoSEQ multiplex PCR. The table shows roughly 100,000 clones, with more than 75% occurring only once. This specimen belongs to a study of OX40 agonist ivuxolimab in advanced cancers. Across the study: Patients were dosed intravenously with ivuxolimab at 0.01 to 10 mg/kg every 2 weeks. Patients receiving dose escalation had hepatocellular carcinoma, melanoma, renal cell or head and neck cancer. General observations from the study: The antigen specificity of the peripheral T cells (those that were expanded) was not determined. Low levels of normalized T-cell clonal expansion also appeared in some nonresponders.

Trimming took off 4 bases at V and 4 bases at J, with 11 bases between the two ends. The length of the CDR3 is 14 residues. Germline lookup yields CDR1 MNHNY and CDR2 SVGAGI (reference sequence). The specimen was CD4+ or CD8+ T cells sorted from blood, collected in a trial of the OX40 agonist ivuxolimab. The TCR sequence derives from an adult with an advanced solid tumor such as melanoma, head and neck, liver or kidney cancer. The V call is TRBV6-6, the J call TRBJ2-1, with TRBD2 as a possible D gene (6 bases). The CDR3 DNA follows: TGTGCCAGCAGTTCTTCTAGCGCATACAATGAGCAGTTCTTC. This sequence encodes CASSSSSAYNEQFF.